This TCR beta chain was profiled in a study of blood T cell repertoires in COVID-19. Libraries were prepared by immunoSEQ multiplex PCR; TCRdb keeps only in-frame clonotypes and omits some of them. The sample carries 130,000 to 150,000 clones, 70% to 85% recorded once. V was pared by 4 bases and J by 5 bases, with 17 bases of the junction left unmatched. The germline gives CDR1 SGHTA, CDR2 FQGNSA. The CDR3 contains 18 residues. In this sample, this clone turned up once. The sequencing sample was made of peripheral blood. The source of this sequence is a man in his sixties with active or convalescent COVID-19. This chain links TRBV7-2 with TRBJ2-4, with 7 positions matching TRBD1. DNA of the CDR3: TGTGCCAGCAGCTCGGGAACCACCTTAGGGGACAGCCAAAACATTCAGTACTTC. This encodes CASSSGTTLGDSQNIQYF.